These 11 T cell receptor beta chains were sequenced from one sample in a study of T cell responses to AZD1222 COVID-19 vaccine. Profiled with immunoSEQ multiplex PCR; TCRdb holds only in-frame clones, not every one. The sample shows roughly 140,000 clones, about nine tenths of them seen only once. Specimen: peripheral blood, collected on day 0 of AZD1222 vaccination. The receptors shown here come from an adult in good health.

J is TRBJ1-2 and V is TRBV7-3, with D unresolved. Trimming cost V 4 bases and J 0 bases, with 9 bases left between them. CDR1 is SGHTA and CDR2 is FQGTGA in the germline V gene. CDR3 length: 14 amino acids. CDR3 nucleotides: TGTGCCAGCAGCTCCCAACCGACTAACTATGGCTACACCTTC. Translated, it gives CASSSQPTNYGYTF. Variable domain in full (rest from reference TRBV7-3 and TRBJ1-2): GAGVSQTPSNKVTEKGKYVELRCDPISGHTALYWYRQSLGQGPEFLIYFQGTGAADDSGLPNDRFFAVRPEGSVSTLKIQRTERGDSAVYLCASSSQPTNYGYTFGSGTRLTVV.

This chain uses TRBV10-3 with TRBJ1-3; D is unclear. The V and J ends lost 3 bases and 4 bases respectively, with 4 bases between them. Per germline, CDR1 ENHRY and CDR2 SYGVKD. The CDR3 contains 12 residues. CDR3 DNA: TGTGCCATCAGTGATAGGGGAAACACCATATATTTT. Its translation is CAISDRGNTIYF.

The chain joins TRBV6-5 to TRBJ2-3; no clear D. V was cut by 6 bases and J by 3 bases, with 4 bases left in between. There are 11 residues in the CDR3. Per the germline V gene, CDR1 is MNHEY and CDR2 is SVGAGI. The CDR3 spells CASSQTDTQYF. The CDR3 DNA reads as TGTGCCAGCAGCCAAACAGATACGCAGTATTTT.

The chain recombines TRBV29-1 with TRBJ2-1, with D possibly matching TRBD2 (6 bases). The V and J ends lost 3 bases and 4 bases respectively, with 13 bases between them. The germline V gene has CDR1 SQVTM and CDR2 ANQGSEA. This CDR3 has 14 amino acids. Here the CDR3 reads CSVDAGWGYNEQFF. The CDR3 nucleotides read TGCAGCGTTGATGCGGGGTGGGGGTACAATGAGCAGTTCTTC.

This clone has only one observation. This chain connects TRBV11-2 to TRBJ1-1; TRBD1 matches 12 bases. V shed 5 bases and J 5 bases; nucleotides not matched to a gene: 9. Germline-derived CDR1 and CDR2 are SGHAT and FQNNGV. The CDR3 is made up of 16 amino acids. DNA of the CDR3: TGTGCCAGCAGCCGATTGGGACAGGGGGCTTTAACTGAAGCTTTCTTT. Protein: CASSRLGQGALTEAFF.

This chain joins TRBV12-3 or TRBV12-4 and TRBJ1-2; D not certain. This CDR3 comprises 12 residues. Trimming removed 6 bases from V and 4 bases from J, with 9 bases in between. The CDR3 region has the DNA TGTGCCAGCAGCACCCCCCCCTATGGCTACACCTTC. Amino acids: CASSTPPYGYTF.

The chain uses TRBV5-4 and TRBJ2-5, with 9 bases lining up with TRBD1. J was trimmed by 2 bases and V by 2 bases; bases with no gene match: 4. CDR1 SGHNT and CDR2 YYREEE come from the germline V gene (reference sequence). CDR3 length: 15 residues. This CDR3 is CASSLATGGQETQYF. As DNA, the CDR3 is TGTGCCAGCAGCTTAGCGACAGGGGGACAAGAGACCCAGTACTTC.

This chain connects TRBV6-1 to TRBJ2-3; D possibly corresponds to TRBD2 (6 bases). Germline V gene data show CDR1 as MNHNS and CDR2 as SASEGT. Trimming cost V 3 bases and J 0 bases, with 10 bases left between them. CDR3 size: 15 residues. The CDR3 sequence: CASSDGGGSTDTQYF. CDR3 DNA: TGTGCCAGCAGTGACGGGGGAGGAAGCACAGATACGCAGTATTTT.

This clone is a singleton in its sample. V and J are TRBV5-4 and TRBJ2-3; a possible D gene is TRBD1 (5 bases). From germline, CDR1 is SGHNT and CDR2 YYREEE (reference sequence). The CDR3 contains 15 residues. The V end was cut by 2 bases, the J end by 7 bases, with 17 bases between. The CDR3 sequence is CASSFKGAAENTQYF. The CDR3 nucleotides are TGTGCCAGCAGCTTTAAAGGGGCTGCCGAGAATACGCAGTATTTT.

This clone is a singleton in its sample. V is TRBV18 and J is TRBJ2-7; 8 bases are shared with TRBD1. J was trimmed by 6 bases and V by 1 base; bases with no gene match: 5. This CDR3 region has 14 residues. Germline V gives CDR1 KGHSH, CDR2 LQKENI. The CDR3 loop reads CASSPRTGSIEQYF. The DNA of the CDR3 is TGTGCCAGCTCACCACGGACAGGGAGTATCGAGCAGTACTTC.

This clone occurred once. The chain joins TRBV3-1 (or the pseudogene TRBV3-2) to TRBJ2-3; D unresolved. Trimming removed 4 bases from V and 2 bases from J, with 10 bases in between. Germline lookup yields CDR1 LGHDT and CDR2 YNNKEL (reference sequence). There are 14 residues in the CDR3. CDR3 in DNA: TGTGCCAGCAGCCGGTACTCGCTCACAGATACGCAGTATTTT. It codes for CASSRYSLTDTQYF.